This TCR beta chain was sequenced in a study of cytomegalovirus exposure and HLA in healthy donors. There were likely unrecorded immune exposures, though donors were nominally healthy when sampled. A note on this clone: The antigen remains unidentified.

PCR amplification relied on 60 Vbeta primers (plus 13 Jbeta primers). Produced via immunoSEQ multiplex PCR; TCRdb's table is partial and in-frame only. The repertoire holds roughly 79,000 clones, approximately 74% seen once, with around 6.5% in the top ten. Germline lookup yields CDR1 GTSNPN and CDR2 SVGIG (reference sequence). The V gene lost 5 bases and the J gene lost 7 bases, with 13 bases spanning the gap. CDR3 length: 12 amino acids. General observations from the study: Trimming of TCR beta V- and J-genes showed a link, identified in a later analysis, to a missense DCLRE1C variant. An ancestry cluster, one associated with Asian ancestry, reportedly showed fewer N-insertions than the approximately 650-donor mean in a later analysis. Later on, an analysis tied some 17,000 TCR beta sequences to HLA alleles at 0.05 false discovery rate.

The sequence came from a woman aged 45-59 years in good health and CMV-seropositive. The chain employs TRBV30 and TRBJ2-3; a weak D match, TRBD1 (6 bases). Sample: PBMCs. DNA for the CDR3: TGTGCCTGGCAAACAGGGCTCTATACGCAGTATTTT. Translating it yields CAWQTGLYTQYF.